Shown below are 30 T cell receptor beta chains from a single sample sequenced in a study of Ad26.COV2.S vaccination and SARS-CoV-2 variants. Produced via immunoSEQ multiplex PCR; TCRdb's table is partial and in-frame only. The profile shows hundreds of thousands of clones, 80% to 90% of them singletons. Sample treatment: 15 to 20 received Ad26.COV2.S at low or high dose, single or two shots; 5 received placebo; per-sample allocation not given. Sampling happened 63 days after the first vaccine or placebo injection. This specimen consisted of peripheral blood, obtained in a trial of Ad26.COV2.S vaccine versus placebo. Receptors originate from a person between 18 and 65 years old who received the Ad26.COV2.S COVID-19 vaccine or a placebo.

The V call is TRBV5-6, the J call TRBJ1-2, with a tentative D call TRBD1 (6 bases). V lost 4 bases, J lost 2 bases, and 9 bases lay in between. Per the germline V gene, CDR1 is SGHDT and CDR2 is YYEEEE. This CDR3 region has 13 residues. This CDR3 is CASSPTGNYGYTF. The CDR3 bases are TGTGCCAGCAGCCCAACAGGGAACTATGGCTACACCTTC.

The V and J genes are TRBV16 and TRBJ1-6, with D perhaps TRBD1 (6 bases). The V gene's germline CDR1 is KGHSY and CDR2 FQNENV. Trimming shortened V by 4 bases and J by 10 bases, and 8 bases separated the two germline ends. This CDR3 comprises 12 residues. This chain's CDR3 is CASSRTGSPLHF. The CDR3 DNA is TGTGCCAGCAGCCGTACAGGGTCACCCCTCCACTTT.

The chain links TRBV11-2 to TRBJ2-6, with TRBD1 matching over 9 bases. V trimming: 5 bases; J trimming: 0 bases; junction bases outside the gene matches: 8. The CDR3 covers 18 residues. Germline CDR1 reads SGHAT; CDR2 reads FQNNGV. CDR3 bases: TGTGCCAGCAGCCTCCGGGACAGGGCCCTCTCTGGGGCCAACGTCCTGACTTTC. This translates into CASSLRDRALSGANVLTF.

The V and J genes are TRBV6-5 and TRBJ1-3; no reliable D call. The V and J ends lost 6 bases and 4 bases respectively, with 16 bases between them. Germline values: CDR1 MNHEY, CDR2 SVGAGI. There are 15 residues in the CDR3. Here the CDR3 DNA reads TGTGCCAGCAGCCCAACCGAGGGATCAGGAAACACCATATATTTT. This sequence encodes CASSPTEGSGNTIYF.

For the CDR3, the DNA is TGCGCCAGCAGCTCGACAGGGGAGAGCTCCTACGAGCAGTACTTC. Translated, it gives CASSSTGESSYEQYF. J is TRBJ2-7 and V is TRBV5-1; TRBD1 aligns across 8 bases. The length of the CDR3 is 15 residues. J lost 0 bases, V lost 3 bases, and 5 bases had no gene match. CDR1 SGHRS and CDR2 YFSETQ come from the germline V gene.

The rearrangement joins TRBV6-5 to TRBJ1-2; tentative D call: TRBD1 (5 bases). Germline CDR1 reads MNHEY; CDR2 reads SVGAGI. This CDR3 comprises 14 residues. The V gene lost 5 bases and the J gene lost 3 bases, with 13 bases spanning the gap. CDR3 DNA: TGTGCCAGCAGTAGACGGGGGTTTGACTATGGCTACACCTTC. It specifies CASSRRGFDYGYTF.

The CDR3 nucleotides read TGTGCCAGCTCACCCCACGGGTTTGCCCAGGACGAACTGTTTTTT. This codes for CASSPHGFAQDELFF. The chain joins TRBV18 to TRBJ1-4, with unresolved D. This CDR3 has 15 residues. Trimming took 3 bases from V and 12 from J, leaving 20 bases between them. Germline V gene data show CDR1 as KGHSH and CDR2 as LQKENI.

The rearrangement joins TRBV7-2 to TRBJ2-3; TRBD2 matches 10 bases. From germline, CDR1 is SGHTA and CDR2 FQGNSA. Trimming removed 7 bases from V and 3 bases from J; junction bases left unmatched: 7. The CDR3 extends over 15 amino acids. CDR3 DNA: TGTGCCAGCAACCTACAGCGGGGGGGGACAGATACGCAGTATTTT. It is translated as CASNLQRGGTDTQYF.

A single count supports this clone. The chain has TRBV4-1 and TRBJ2-7; TRBD2 is a possible D gene (5 bases). Germline CDR1 reads MGHRA; CDR2 reads YSYEKL. Between the trimmed V and J ends, which lost 1 base and 5 bases, there was a span of 12 bases. CDR3 length equals 14 residues. In DNA, the CDR3 is TGCGCCAGCAGCCAAGGACCGATCGGGGACGAGCAGTACTTC. This encodes CASSQGPIGDEQYF.

The chain uses TRBV7-8 and TRBJ2-1, with 13 bases fitting TRBD2. With V trimmed by 1 base and J by 0 bases, 3 bases remained unmatched. The CDR3 contains 18 residues. From germline, CDR1 is SGHVS and CDR2 FQNEAQ. The CDR3 coding sequence is TGTGCCAGCAGCTTAGTGCGACTAGCGGGAGGCTCCTACAATGAGCAGTTCTTC. Translating gives CASSLVRLAGGSYNEQFF.

The rearrangement joins TRBV5-1 to TRBJ2-1; TRBD2 matches 9 bases. CDR3 size: 15 residues. Losses at the gene ends were 4 bases for V and 3 bases for J; bases not matched to a gene: 5. The germline CDR1 and CDR2 sequences are SGHRS and YFSETQ. The CDR3 DNA reads as TGCGCCAGCAGCGGATTTAGCGGGAGCTACAATGAGCAGTTCTTC. Translated: CASSGFSGSYNEQFF.

In this sample, this clone turned up a few times. Other DNA sequences within the sample encode an identical CDR3. This CDR3 is CASSIGDRDTEAFF. CDR3 coding DNA: TGTGCCAGTAGTATAGGGGACAGGGACACTGAAGCTTTCTTT. The chain joins TRBV19 to TRBJ1-1; 9 bases are a match to TRBD1. V was pared by 1 base and J by 3 bases, with 0 bases of the junction left unmatched. This CDR3 has 14 residues. Germline V lookup: CDR1 LNHDA, CDR2 SQIVND (reference sequence). The full variable domain, rest sourced from reference TRBV19 and TRBJ1-1, is DGGITQSPKYLFRKEGQNVTLSCEQNLNHDAMYWYRQDPGQGLRLIYYSQIVNDFQKGDIAEGYSVSREKKESFPLTVTSAQKNPTAFYLCASSIGDRDTEAFFGQGTRLTVV.

The chain uses TRBV6-5 and TRBJ1-2; 10 bases map to TRBD1. Germline CDR1 is MNHEY and CDR2 is SVGAGI. V dropped 6 bases and J dropped 7; count of bases not matched to a gene: 8. The CDR3 is 14 residues long. CDR3 in amino acids: CASRMGQGMGGYTF. CDR3 nucleotides: TGTGCCAGCAGGATGGGACAGGGGATGGGTGGCTACACCTTC.

The rearrangement uses TRBV19 and TRBJ1-4; D is undetermined. The CDR3 is 13 residues long. Germline CDR1 is LNHDA and CDR2 is SQIVND (reference sequence). Trimming shortened V by 9 bases and J by 0 bases, and 8 bases separated the two germline ends. The DNA of the CDR3 is TGTGCCAGCCGTCTTGCAACTAATGAAAAACTGTTTTTT. Its translation: CASRLATNEKLFF.

The chain combines TRBV5-1 with TRBJ1-1; a possible D gene is TRBD1 (6 bases). V was pared by 4 bases and J by 3 bases, with 19 bases between. This CDR3 contains 16 residues. Germline CDR1 SGHRS, CDR2 YFSETQ. The CDR3 protein is CASSGSHSGADTEAFF. The DNA of the CDR3 is TGCGCCAGCAGCGGTTCCCATTCGGGGGCGGACACTGAAGCTTTCTTT.

V gene TRBV10-1 combines with J gene TRBJ1-2; D gene unclear. The V and J ends lost 3 bases and 0 bases respectively, with 8 bases between them. Per the germline V gene, CDR1 is WNHNN and CDR2 is SYGVQD (reference sequence). This CDR3 contains 14 residues. The CDR3 sequence is CASSENNPNYGYTF. The CDR3, as DNA: TGCGCCAGCAGTGAAAATAACCCTAACTATGGCTACACCTTC.

This clone was seen a handful of times. V usage is TRBV4-3 and J usage is TRBJ2-5; 9 nucleotides match TRBD2. CDR3 length: 21 amino acids. Unmatched junction bases numbered 23, after V lost 0 bases and J lost 6 bases. Germline CDR1 and CDR2: LGHNA and YSLEER. CDR3 coding DNA: TGCGCCAGCAGCCAAGATCTAGTCCCAAAGGGAGCGGGGGGCGATGTAAAGACCCAGTACTTC. Its protein product is CASSQDLVPKGAGGDVKTQYF.

V and J are TRBV5-5 and TRBJ1-6; D unresolved. This CDR3 has 16 amino acids. The germline CDR1 and CDR2 sequences are SGHKS and YYEKEE (reference sequence). V was clipped by 2 bases and J by 9 bases, with 18 bases between them. As DNA, the CDR3 is TGTGCCAGCAGCTTCCCCCCCCCAGGCATCGTTTCACCCCTCCACTTT. This sequence encodes CASSFPPPGIVSPLHF.

The chain uses TRBV29-1 and TRBJ2-3; TRBD1 aligns across 7 bases. Trimming cost V 4 bases and J 1 base; bases outside gene matches: 8. This CDR3 is built from 15 residues. Germline values: CDR1 SQVTM, CDR2 ANQGSEA. This CDR3 reads CSVVGGPWGTDTQYF. The CDR3 DNA reads as TGCAGCGTTGTAGGGGGCCCTTGGGGCACAGATACGCAGTATTTT.

The CDR3 loop is CASSYWASYEQYF. The CDR3 DNA reads as TGTGCCAGCAGTTACTGGGCTTCCTACGAGCAGTACTTC. The chain employs TRBV6-2 or TRBV6-3 and TRBJ2-7, with no clear D. Trimming pared 1 base from V and 1 base from J, leaving 5 bases between. The CDR3 runs 13 residues. CDR1 is MNHEY and CDR2 is SVGEGT in the germline V gene.

The genes are TRBV28 and TRBJ1-3; D not resolved. The V end lost 4 bases, the J end lost 0 bases, and 10 bases lay between the germline ends. The CDR3 runs 15 residues. The germline gives CDR1 MDHEN, CDR2 SYDVKM. CDR3 sequence: CASSYERSSGNTIYF. The CDR3 nucleotides are TGTGCCAGCAGTTATGAGCGTAGCTCTGGAAACACCATATATTTT. Complete variable domain (other parts from reference TRBV28 and TRBJ1-3): DVKVTQSSRYLVKRTGEKVFLECVQDMDHENMFWYRQDPGLGLRLIYFSYDVKMKEKGDIPEGYSVSREKKERFSLILESASTNQTSMYLCASSYERSSGNTIYFGEGSWLTVV.

The chain is built from TRBV19 and TRBJ2-1; D tentatively reads TRBD1 or TRBD2 (5 bases each). The CDR3 is made up of 16 amino acids. V lost 3 bases, J lost 5 bases, and 17 bases lay in between. Looked up from germline, CDR1 is LNHDA and CDR2 is SQIVND (reference sequence). The CDR3 loop is CASSIFSLRGNNEQFF. CDR3 DNA sequence: TGTGCCAGTAGTATCTTCAGCCTACGGGGCAACAATGAGCAGTTCTTC.

The chain combines TRBV2 with TRBJ1-1, with a weak D call TRBD1 (6 bases). Deletions cut 8 bases from V and 10 bases from J, with 23 bases between. Germline values: CDR1 SNHLY, CDR2 FYNNEI. The CDR3 loop spans 14 amino acids. The CDR3 sequence: CASLPIRGARGAFF. The DNA of the CDR3 is TGTGCCAGCCTTCCGATTCGGGGGGCGCGGGGAGCTTTCTTT. The full variable domain, with the rest looked up from reference TRBV2 and TRBJ1-1, is EPEVTQTPSHQVTQMGQEVILRCVPISNHLYFYWYRQILGQKVEFLVSFYNNEISEKSEIFDDQFSVERPDGSNFTLKIRSTKLEDSAMYFCASLPIRGARGAFFGQGTRLTVV.

The chain couples TRBV4-1 to TRBJ2-3; D unclear. The CDR3 consists of 15 residues. The germline V and J ends were trimmed by 0 bases and 2 bases, with 9 bases remaining between them. Per germline, CDR1 MGHRA and CDR2 YSYEKL. For the CDR3, the DNA is TGCGCCAGCAGCCAAGATAGGGCGCCCACAGATACGCAGTATTTT. Protein sequence: CASSQDRAPTDTQYF.

The rearrangement uses TRBV19 and TRBJ1-1, with 9 bases lining up with TRBD1. Germline CDR1 and CDR2: LNHDA and SQIVND (reference sequence). V lost 5 bases and J lost 4; bases outside the gene matches: 8. This CDR3 has 15 residues. Here the CDR3 reads CASSDRDRVRTEAFF. CDR3 bases: TGTGCCAGTAGTGACCGGGACAGGGTTCGCACTGAAGCTTTCTTT.

The rearrangement uses TRBV20-1 and TRBJ1-2; possibly TRBD1 for D (5 bases). Germline CDR1 is DFQATT and CDR2 is SNEGSKA (reference sequence). V gave up 6 bases and J gave up 8 bases, with 13 bases separating them. The CDR3 has 11 amino acids. The CDR3 region is CSAPTVGGYTF. The CDR3 nucleotides read TGCAGTGCGCCGACAGTGGGCGGCTACACCTTC.

The chain combines TRBV30 with TRBJ1-1; D is undetermined. Trimming removed 0 bases from V and 4 bases from J, with 9 bases in between. The CDR3 loop spans 13 amino acids. The germline CDR1 and CDR2 sequences are GTSNPN and SVGIG (reference sequence). The CDR3 DNA reads TGTGCCTGGAGTGTACGCGGGAGCACTGAAGCTTTCTTT. Protein product: CAWSVRGSTEAFF.

The table lists this clone with a few counts. The rearrangement uses TRBV5-5 and TRBJ2-4; D ambiguous. In germline, CDR1 is SGHKS, CDR2 YYEKEE (reference sequence). This CDR3 contains 14 residues. V was cut by 0 bases and J by 7 bases, with 11 bases left in between. The CDR3 region is CASSLGFRNNIQYF. The CDR3 nucleotides read TGTGCCAGCAGCTTGGGGTTTCGGAACAACATTCAGTACTTC.

This sequence joins TRBV30 and TRBJ1-6; 11 positions match TRBD1. V dropped 4 bases and J dropped 0; count of bases not matched to a gene: 8. Germline CDR1 GTSNPN, CDR2 SVGIG (reference sequence). The CDR3 has 18 residues. The CDR3 loop is CAWKDRGRLSSYNSPLHF. The CDR3 nucleotides are TGTGCCTGGAAGGACAGGGGGCGACTAAGCTCCTATAATTCACCCCTCCACTTT.

The rearrangement uses TRBV7-9 and TRBJ1-3; maybe TRBD1 (6 bases). The CDR3 covers 14 residues. Germline V lookup: CDR1 SEHNR, CDR2 FQNEAQ (reference sequence). Deletions cut 1 base from V and 3 bases from J, with 7 bases between. The CDR3: CASSLGTVGNTIYF. CDR3 sequence (DNA): TGTGCCAGCAGCTTAGGGACAGTTGGAAACACCATATATTTT.